This T cell receptor (beta chain) emerged from a study of CD8 T cells in Susac syndrome. Germline V gene lookup returns CDR1 LGHDT and CDR2 YNNKEL (reference sequence). The CDR3 totals 14 residues. The V gene end was trimmed by 5 bases and the J gene end by 7 bases; junction bases not matched to a gene: 5. Reverse transcription of roughly 0.45 to 1 ug RNA used random hexamers. immunoSEQ multiplex PCR amplified TCR beta CDR3 across 54 Vbeta, 13 Jbeta. TCRdb called the immunoSEQ multiplex PCR reads again in MiXCR, with one record for every CDR3 protein. The table shows about 160,000 distinct CDR3 sequences, with about 90% occurring only once.

Input material: CD4+ T cells from PBMCs. The chain is built from TRBV3-1 and TRBJ2-6, with 7 bases identical to TRBD1. The source is a human donor in good health. The CDR3 loop reads CASSSDRAANVLTF. The CDR3 coding sequence is TGTGCCAGCAGCAGCGACAGGGCCGCCAACGTCCTGACTTTC.